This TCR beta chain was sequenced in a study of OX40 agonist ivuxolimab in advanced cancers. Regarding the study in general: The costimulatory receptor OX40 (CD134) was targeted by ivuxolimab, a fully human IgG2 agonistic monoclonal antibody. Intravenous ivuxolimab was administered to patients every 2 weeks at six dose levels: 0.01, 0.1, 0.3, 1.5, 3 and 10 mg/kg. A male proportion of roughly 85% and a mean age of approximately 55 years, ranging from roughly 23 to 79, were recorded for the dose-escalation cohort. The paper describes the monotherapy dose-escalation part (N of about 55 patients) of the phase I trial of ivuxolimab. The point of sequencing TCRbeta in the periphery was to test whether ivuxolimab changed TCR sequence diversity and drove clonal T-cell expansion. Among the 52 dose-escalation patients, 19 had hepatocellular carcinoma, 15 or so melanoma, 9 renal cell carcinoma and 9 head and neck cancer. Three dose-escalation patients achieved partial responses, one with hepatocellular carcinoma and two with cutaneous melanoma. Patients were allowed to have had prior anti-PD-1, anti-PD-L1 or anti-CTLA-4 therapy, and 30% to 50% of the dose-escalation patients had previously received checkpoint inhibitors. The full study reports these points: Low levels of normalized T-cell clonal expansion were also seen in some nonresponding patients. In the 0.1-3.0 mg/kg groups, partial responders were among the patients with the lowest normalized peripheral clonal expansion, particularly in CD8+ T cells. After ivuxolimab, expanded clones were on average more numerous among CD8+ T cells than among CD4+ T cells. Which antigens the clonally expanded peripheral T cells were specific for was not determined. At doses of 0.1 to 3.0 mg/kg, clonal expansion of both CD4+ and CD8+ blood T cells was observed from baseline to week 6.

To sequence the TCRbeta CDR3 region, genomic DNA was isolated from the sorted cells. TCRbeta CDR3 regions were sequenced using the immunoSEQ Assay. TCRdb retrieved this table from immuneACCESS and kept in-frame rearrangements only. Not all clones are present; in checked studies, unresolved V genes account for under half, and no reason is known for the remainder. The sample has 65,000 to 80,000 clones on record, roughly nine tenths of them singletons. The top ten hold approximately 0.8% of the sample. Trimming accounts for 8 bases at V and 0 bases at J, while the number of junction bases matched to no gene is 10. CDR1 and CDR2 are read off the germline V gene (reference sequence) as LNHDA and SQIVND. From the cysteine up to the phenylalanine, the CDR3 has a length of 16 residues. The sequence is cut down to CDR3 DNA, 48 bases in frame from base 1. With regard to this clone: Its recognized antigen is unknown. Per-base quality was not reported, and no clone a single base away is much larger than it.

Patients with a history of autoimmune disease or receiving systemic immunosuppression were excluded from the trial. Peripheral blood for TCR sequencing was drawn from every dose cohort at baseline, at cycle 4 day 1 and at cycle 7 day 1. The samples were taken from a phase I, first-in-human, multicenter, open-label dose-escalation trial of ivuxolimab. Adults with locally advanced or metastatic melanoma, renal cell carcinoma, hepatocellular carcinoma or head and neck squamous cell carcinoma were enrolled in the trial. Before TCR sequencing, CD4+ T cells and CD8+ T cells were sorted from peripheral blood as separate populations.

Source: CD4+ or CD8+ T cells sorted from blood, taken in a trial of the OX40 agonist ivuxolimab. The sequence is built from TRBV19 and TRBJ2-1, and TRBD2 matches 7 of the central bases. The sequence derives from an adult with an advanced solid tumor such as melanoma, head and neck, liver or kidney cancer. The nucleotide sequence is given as TGTGCCAGTTCTCCGATGGGCGGGAGCTCCTACAATGAGCAGTTCTTC. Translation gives CASSPMGGSSYNEQFF.